A single sample is the source of the 18 T cell receptor beta chains below, sequenced in a study of OX40 agonist ivuxolimab in advanced cancers. Some clones are missing from TCRdb's copy, which holds only in-frame ones; the method was immunoSEQ multiplex PCR. The repertoire holds over 35,000 clones, with roughly 90% as singletons. The sample here was CD4+ or CD8+ T cells sorted from blood, taken in a trial of the OX40 agonist ivuxolimab. These receptors originate from an adult with an advanced solid tumor such as melanoma, head and neck, liver or kidney cancer.

V usage is TRBV6-5 and J usage is TRBJ1-1; TRBD1 matches at 8 bases. Germline loops: CDR1 MNHEY, CDR2 SVGAGI. This CDR3 has 13 residues. The trim removed 5 bases at V and 3 bases at J, leaving 2 bases unmatched. CDR3 in DNA: TGTGCCAGCAGTACAGGGGGTGACACTGAAGCTTTCTTT. It encodes CASSTGGDTEAFF.

V and J are TRBV9 and TRBJ2-6; tentatively, D is TRBD2 (6 bases). Germline-derived CDR1 and CDR2 are SGDLS and YYNGEE. There are 18 residues in the CDR3. V shed 0 bases and J shed 0 bases, with 13 bases lying between them. The CDR3 loop reads CASSVAAGRPSGANVLTF. The DNA for the CDR3 is TGTGCCAGCAGCGTAGCTGCGGGACGGCCCTCTGGGGCCAACGTCCTGACTTTC.

The chain combines TRBV4-1 with TRBJ2-2, with 11 bases identical to TRBD2. The CDR3 runs to 14 residues. CDR1 and CDR2 from the germline V gene are MGHRA and YSYEKL. The V segment lost 4 bases and the J segment 7 bases; nucleotides outside the gene matches: 2. CDR3 in DNA: TGCGCCAGCAGCCCTAGCGGGGGGAGCGGGGAGCTGTTTTTT. Its protein product is CASSPSGGSGELFF.

This chain links TRBV9 with TRBJ2-7; 8 bases fit TRBD2. The CDR3 runs 16 residues. V was clipped by 4 bases and J by 5 bases; unmatched bases: 14. CDR1 is SGDLS and CDR2 is YYNGEE in the germline V gene. CDR3 coding DNA: TGTGCCAGCAGCCCCTCGGGGGGGCGGCCGGGAGACGAGCAGTACTTC. This sequence encodes CASSPSGGRPGDEQYF.

This clone came up once. The chain recombines TRBV18 with TRBJ1-1; 9 nucleotides line up with TRBD1. V trimming: 6 bases; J trimming: 0 bases; junction bases outside the gene matches: 8. CDR3 size: 16 residues. Germline V gene sequence: CDR1 KGHSH, CDR2 LQKENI. CDR3 nucleotide sequence: TGTGCCAGCTCCAAGGGACAGGGCAACATGAACACTGAAGCTTTCTTT. It encodes CASSKGQGNMNTEAFF.

In its sample, this clone is medium-sized (0.01 to 0.1%). V is TRBV4-3 and J is TRBJ1-5; TRBD1 matches 9 bases. The CDR3 totals 15 residues. The V gene end was trimmed by 3 bases and the J gene end by 2 bases; junction bases not matched to a gene: 2. CDR1 is LGHNA and CDR2 is YSLEER in the germline V gene. The DNA for the CDR3 is TGCGCCAGCAGCCAGGACAGGGGCCGCAATCAGCCCCAGCATTTT. Amino acids: CASSQDRGRNQPQHF.

The chain combines TRBV12-5 with TRBJ2-7, with TRBD2 matching 8 bases. The germline V gene has CDR1 LGHNT and CDR2 FRNRAP. CDR3 length: 14 residues. Trimming removed 6 bases from V and 5 bases from J; junction bases left unmatched: 9. The CDR3 spells CASGAGTRVHEQYF. In nucleotides, the CDR3 is TGTGCTAGTGGAGCCGGGACTAGGGTCCACGAGCAGTACTTC. The full variable domain, in which reference TRBV12-5 and TRBJ2-7 provide the parts outside the CDR3, is DARVTQTPRHKVTEMGQEVTMRCQPILGHNTVFWYRQTMMQGLELLAYFRNRAPLDDSGMPKDRFSAEMPDATLATLKIQPSEPRDSAVYFCASGAGTRVHEQYFGPGTRLTVT.

This chain connects TRBV9 to TRBJ2-5; D is unresolved. The V end lost 0 bases, the J end lost 4 bases, and 13 bases lay between the germline ends. Germline V gene sequence: CDR1 SGDLS, CDR2 YYNGEE. The length of the CDR3 is 15 residues. This CDR3 is CASSVEGSWGETQYF. The DNA of the CDR3 is TGTGCCAGCAGCGTAGAGGGTAGTTGGGGAGAGACCCAGTACTTC.

The chain has TRBV2 and TRBJ2-3; D might be TRBD2 (6 bases). Germline V gives CDR1 SNHLY, CDR2 FYNNEI. This CDR3 comprises 15 residues. Trimming cost V 2 bases and J 1 base, with 10 bases left between them. The CDR3 bases are TGTGCCAGCAGTGAATGGTTAGCGGGCACAGATACGCAGTATTTT. This translates into CASSEWLAGTDTQYF. Based on the CDR3 plus reference TRBV2 and TRBJ2-3, the full variable domain is EPEVTQTPSHQVTQMGQEVILRCVPISNHLYFYWYRQILGQKVEFLVSFYNNEISEKSEIFDDQFSVERPDGSNFTLKIRSTKLEDSAMYFCASSEWLAGTDTQYFGPGTRLTVL.

J is TRBJ2-1 and V is TRBV19, with D perhaps TRBD2 (6 bases). The V and J ends lost 2 bases and 0 bases respectively, with 11 bases between them. The CDR3 has 16 amino acids. In germline, CDR1 is LNHDA, CDR2 SQIVND (reference sequence). The chain's CDR3 is CASSILDGSSYNEQFF. CDR3 in DNA: TGTGCCAGTAGTATACTAGACGGGAGCTCCTACAATGAGCAGTTCTTC.

This chain uses TRBV27 with TRBJ2-2; 9 nucleotides match TRBD1. Looked up from germline, CDR1 is MNHEY and CDR2 is SMNVEV (reference sequence). The J segment lost 3 bases and the V segment lost 5 bases, leaving 7 bases of the junction unmatched. This CDR3 comprises 16 residues. CDR3 loop: CASSPGRDRDTGELFF. In DNA, the CDR3 is TGTGCCAGCAGTCCCGGCCGGGACAGGGACACCGGGGAGCTGTTTTTT.

The V and J genes are TRBV6-5 and TRBJ2-7; the D gene is possibly TRBD1 (6 bases). Trimming cost V 6 bases and J 5 bases, with 20 bases left between them. There are 15 residues in the CDR3. Per germline, CDR1 MNHEY and CDR2 SVGAGI. The CDR3 loop reads CASSWRWGPFDEQYF. DNA of the CDR3: TGTGCCAGCAGCTGGCGTTGGGGGCCCTTTGACGAGCAGTACTTC.

This clone has more than one count but fewer than ten. This chain joins TRBV29-1 and TRBJ1-1; D is ambiguous. The CDR3 consists of 10 residues. V was clipped by 4 bases and J by 8 bases, with 8 bases between them. From germline, CDR1 is SQVTM and CDR2 ANQGSEA. The CDR3 loop reads CSVVSVEAFF. DNA of the CDR3: TGCAGCGTTGTCTCGGTGGAAGCTTTCTTT.

This clone occurred a few times. V and J are TRBV29-1 and TRBJ1-5, with TRBD1 as a possible D gene (5 bases). V was cut by 3 bases and J by 9 bases, with 24 bases left in between. Looked up from germline, CDR1 is SQVTM and CDR2 is ANQGSEA. The CDR3 is 16 amino acids. The CDR3 region is CSVDRRFQGALGPQHF. DNA for the CDR3: TGCAGCGTTGATCGTCGATTCCAGGGCGCCTTGGGGCCCCAGCATTTT.

Concerning this clone: The sample carries other DNA sequences with the same CDR3. The chain links TRBV18 to TRBJ1-2, with a tentative D call TRBD1 (6 bases). CDR1 is KGHSH and CDR2 is LQKENI in the germline V gene. The CDR3 loop spans 13 amino acids. V shed 0 bases and J shed 8 bases, with 10 bases lying between them. The CDR3 sequence is CASSPPGAGGYTF. The DNA for the CDR3 is TGTGCCAGCTCACCACCGGGGGCCGGGGGCTACACCTTC.

This rearrangement joins TRBV19 to TRBJ1-1; unclear D gene. The CDR3 covers 13 residues. Germline loops: CDR1 LNHDA, CDR2 SQIVND (reference sequence). V lost 1 base and J 0 bases, leaving 3 bases between the germline ends. This CDR3 reads CASSIGVNTEAFF. CDR3 nucleotide sequence: TGTGCCAGTAGTATAGGGGTGAACACTGAAGCTTTCTTT.

This chain connects TRBV6-5 to TRBJ1-5; TRBD1 matches at 10 bases. Germline V lookup: CDR1 MNHEY, CDR2 SVGAGI. The length of the CDR3 is 15 residues. The J segment lost 6 bases and the V segment lost 6 bases, leaving 8 bases of the junction unmatched. CDR3 DNA sequence: TGTGCCAGCAGCCCCGGGACAGGGGTTAGTCAGCCCCAGCATTTT. Amino acids: CASSPGTGVSQPQHF.

V usage is TRBV25-1 and J usage is TRBJ1-4, with a possible D match to TRBD1 (5 bases). This CDR3 region has 17 residues. Trimming took off 3 bases at V and 7 bases at J, with 21 bases between the two ends. Germline V gives CDR1 MGHDK, CDR2 SYGVNS. The CDR3 loop is CASSDPWQGGYIEKLFF. CDR3 bases: TGTGCCAGCAGTGATCCCTGGCAGGGCGGGTATATTGAAAAACTGTTTTTT.